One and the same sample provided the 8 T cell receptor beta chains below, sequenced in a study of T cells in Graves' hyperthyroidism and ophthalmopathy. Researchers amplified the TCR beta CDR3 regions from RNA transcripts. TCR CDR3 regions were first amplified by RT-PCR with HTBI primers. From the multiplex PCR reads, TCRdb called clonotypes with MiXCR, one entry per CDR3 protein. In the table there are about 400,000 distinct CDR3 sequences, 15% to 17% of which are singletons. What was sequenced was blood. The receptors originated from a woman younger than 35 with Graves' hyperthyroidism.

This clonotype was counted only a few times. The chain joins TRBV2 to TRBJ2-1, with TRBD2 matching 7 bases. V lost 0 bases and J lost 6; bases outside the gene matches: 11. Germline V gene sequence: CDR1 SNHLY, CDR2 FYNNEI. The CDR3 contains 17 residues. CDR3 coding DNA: TGTGCCAGCAGTGAAGCCCCCTGGGTAGCGGGTGGCAATGAGCAGTTCTTC. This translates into CASSEAPWVAGGNEQFF.

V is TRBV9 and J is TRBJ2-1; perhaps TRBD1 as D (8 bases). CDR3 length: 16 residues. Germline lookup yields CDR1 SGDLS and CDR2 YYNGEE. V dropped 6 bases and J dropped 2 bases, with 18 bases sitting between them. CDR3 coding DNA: TGTGCCAGCACCCTAACAGGGGGGGGAACCTACAATGAGCAGTTCTTC. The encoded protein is CASTLTGGGTYNEQFF.

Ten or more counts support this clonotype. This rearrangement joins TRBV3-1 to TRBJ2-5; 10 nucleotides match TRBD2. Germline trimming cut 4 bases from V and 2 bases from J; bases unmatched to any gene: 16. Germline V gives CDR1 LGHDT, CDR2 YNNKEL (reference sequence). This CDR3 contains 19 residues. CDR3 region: CASSLIVGAGGPGQETQYF. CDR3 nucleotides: TGTGCCAGCAGCCTAATCGTGGGAGCGGGAGGGCCGGGGCAAGAGACCCAGTACTTC.

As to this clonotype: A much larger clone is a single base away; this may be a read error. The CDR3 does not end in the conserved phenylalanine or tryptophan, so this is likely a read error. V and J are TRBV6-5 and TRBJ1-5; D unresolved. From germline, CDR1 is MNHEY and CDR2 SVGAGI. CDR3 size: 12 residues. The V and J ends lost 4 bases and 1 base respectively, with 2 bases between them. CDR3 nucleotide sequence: TGTGCCAGCAGTTGGAGCAATCAGCCCCAGCATTCT. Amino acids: CASSWSNQPQHS.

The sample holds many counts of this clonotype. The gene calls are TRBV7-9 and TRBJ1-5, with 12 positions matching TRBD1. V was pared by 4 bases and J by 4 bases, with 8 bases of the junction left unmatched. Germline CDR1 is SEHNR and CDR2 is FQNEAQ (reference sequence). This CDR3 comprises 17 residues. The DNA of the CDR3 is TGTGCCAGCAGCTCGTCCCGGGACAGGGGGCGAAATCAGCCCCAGCATTTT. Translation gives CASSSSRDRGRNQPQHF.

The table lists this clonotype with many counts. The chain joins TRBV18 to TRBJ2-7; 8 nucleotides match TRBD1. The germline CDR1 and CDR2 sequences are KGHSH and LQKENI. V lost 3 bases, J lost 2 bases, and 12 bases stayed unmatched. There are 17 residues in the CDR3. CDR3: CASSPWTGIGLAYEQYF. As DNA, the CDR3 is TGTGCCAGCTCACCCTGGACAGGGATCGGGCTGGCCTACGAGCAGTACTTC.

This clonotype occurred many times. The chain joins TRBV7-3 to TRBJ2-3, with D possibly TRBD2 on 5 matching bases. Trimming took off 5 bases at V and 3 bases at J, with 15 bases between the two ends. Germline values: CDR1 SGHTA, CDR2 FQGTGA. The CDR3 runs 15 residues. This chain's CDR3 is CASSRNKGATDTQYF. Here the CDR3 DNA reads TGTGCCAGCAGCAGAAACAAGGGAGCAACAGATACGCAGTATTTT.

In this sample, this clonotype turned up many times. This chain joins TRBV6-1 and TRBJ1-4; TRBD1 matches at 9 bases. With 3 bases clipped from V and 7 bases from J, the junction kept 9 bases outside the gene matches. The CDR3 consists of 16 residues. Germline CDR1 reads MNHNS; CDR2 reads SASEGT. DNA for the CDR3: TGTGCCAGCAGTGACTTATCGACAGGGGGAGGTGAAAAACTGTTTTTT. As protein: CASSDLSTGGGEKLFF.